This record concerns one T cell receptor beta chain sequence. The sample is drawn from a study of blood T cell repertoires in COVID-19. The CDR3 contains 13 residues. The V gene's germline CDR1 is LNHDA and CDR2 SQIVND (reference sequence). With 3 bases clipped from V and 8 bases from J, the junction kept 3 bases outside the gene matches. Sequenced by immunoSEQ multiplex PCR; TCRdb stores in-frame clones only, minus some. Of roughly 250,000 clones listed, about 86% are singletons. This TCR was sampled from a woman aged 55-70 years with active or convalescent COVID-19. The chain uses TRBV19 and TRBJ1-2; 10 bases are shared with TRBD1. The sequenced material came from peripheral blood. CDR3 bases: TGTGCCAGTAGTATCGGACAGGGGGAAGGCTACACCTTC. This gives the protein CASSIGQGEGYTF.